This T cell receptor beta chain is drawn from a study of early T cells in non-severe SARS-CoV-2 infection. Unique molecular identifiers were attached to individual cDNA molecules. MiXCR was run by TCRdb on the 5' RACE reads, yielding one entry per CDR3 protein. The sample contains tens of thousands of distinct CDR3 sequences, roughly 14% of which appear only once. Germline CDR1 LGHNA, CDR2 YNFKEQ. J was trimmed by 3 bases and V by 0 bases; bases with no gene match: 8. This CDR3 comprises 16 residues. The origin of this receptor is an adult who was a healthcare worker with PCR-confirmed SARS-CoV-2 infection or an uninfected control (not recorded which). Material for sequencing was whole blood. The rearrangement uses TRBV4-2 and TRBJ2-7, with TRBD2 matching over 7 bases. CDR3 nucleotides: TGTGCCAGCAGCCAAGAAGGTGTGGCTAGCGGCTACGAGCAGTACTTC. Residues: CASSQEGVASGYEQYF.